Following are 29 T cell receptor beta chains from one sample sequenced in a study of blood T cell repertoires in COVID-19. Repertoires were generated with immunoSEQ multiplex PCR, while TCRdb's copy carries only in-frame clones and drops some. The sample shows some 370,000 clones, around 87% of them seen only once. The sequenced sample was peripheral blood. The receptors were gathered from a woman aged 30 to 39 with COVID-19, enrolled during active disease.

The chain joins TRBV9 to TRBJ2-6; no definite D call. The CDR3 sequence is 16 residues long. V dropped 0 bases and J dropped 2 bases, with 9 bases sitting between them. Germline values: CDR1 SGDLS, CDR2 YYNGEE. The CDR3 loop reads CASSVASLAGANVLTF. The CDR3 DNA reads as TGTGCCAGCAGCGTAGCGTCCCTAGCTGGGGCCAACGTCCTGACTTTC.

The rearrangement uses TRBV30 and TRBJ1-2; D perhaps matches TRBD1 (5 bases). V lost 8 bases and J 4 bases, leaving 17 bases between the germline ends. This CDR3 spans 13 amino acids. Germline V lookup: CDR1 GTSNPN, CDR2 SVGIG (reference sequence). This CDR3 is CAGLDTLGYGYTF. Here the CDR3 DNA reads TGTGCCGGCCTGGACACCCTTGGCTATGGCTACACCTTC. The whole variable domain, filled in from reference TRBV30 and TRBJ1-2, reads SQTIHQWPATLVQPVGSPLSLECTVEGTSNPNLYWYRQAAGRGLQLLFYSVGIGQISSEVPQNLSASRPQDRQFILSSKKLLLSDSGFYLCAGLDTLGYGYTFGSGTRLTVV.

The chain employs TRBV30 and TRBJ2-7; TRBD1 aligns across 7 bases. CDR1 GTSNPN and CDR2 SVGIG come from the germline V gene (reference sequence). Trimming removed 2 bases from V and 7 bases from J; junction bases left unmatched: 14. There are 15 residues in the CDR3. The CDR3 coding sequence is TGTGCCTGGAGTTTCGGAGACAGGGAGTTGGGAGAGCAGTACTTC. Amino acids: CAWSFGDRELGEQYF.

The chain uses TRBV4-1 and TRBJ2-7, with 9 bases identical to TRBD2. V lost 6 bases to trimming and J lost 1 base; unmatched junction nucleotides: 7. The germline V gene has CDR1 MGHRA and CDR2 YSYEKL. The CDR3 runs to 15 residues. CDR3 in DNA: TGCGCCAGCAGTCGAGGACTAGCGAGATCCTACGAGCAGTACTTC. It yields the protein CASSRGLARSYEQYF.

The V and J genes are TRBV5-1 and TRBJ2-3, with 13 bases lining up with TRBD2. The CDR3 consists of 17 residues. Looked up from germline, CDR1 is SGHRS and CDR2 is YFSETQ. V was clipped by 2 bases and J by 5 bases; unmatched bases: 8. For the CDR3, the DNA is TGCGCCAGCAGCTTCACTACTAGCGGGAGGGCTGGAGATACGCAGTATTTT. This encodes CASSFTTSGRAGDTQYF.

This chain joins TRBV28 and TRBJ2-3; 7 nucleotides match TRBD2. Germline values: CDR1 MDHEN, CDR2 SYDVKM. V shed 2 bases and J 6 bases; nucleotides not matched to a gene: 5. This CDR3 region has 14 residues. The CDR3 bases are TGTGCCAGCAGTTTAGTCGGGAGGCCCGATACGCAGTATTTT. This translates into CASSLVGRPDTQYF.

The CDR3 here is CASSSAGVYNEQFF. In DNA form, the CDR3 reads TGTGCCAGCAGTTCAGCGGGAGTCTACAATGAGCAGTTCTTC. The V gene is TRBV6-2 or TRBV6-3, the J gene TRBJ2-1; TRBD2 matches 8 bases. The CDR3 covers 14 residues. Germline CDR1 and CDR2: MNHEY and SVGEGT. V dropped 4 bases and J dropped 3; count of bases not matched to a gene: 2.

The rearrangement links TRBV11-2 to TRBJ2-5, with D unresolved. The CDR3 spans 13 residues. Germline CDR1 is SGHAT and CDR2 is FQNNGV. V was shortened by 1 base and J by 2 bases, with 5 bases between the two germline ends. In DNA form, the CDR3 reads TGTGCCAGCAGCTTAGTGCGTCAAGAGACCCAGTACTTC. It encodes CASSLVRQETQYF.

This chain uses TRBV27 with TRBJ2-2; 11 nucleotides line up with TRBD2. Germline V gene sequence: CDR1 MNHEY, CDR2 SMNVEV (reference sequence). Germline trimming cut 2 bases from V and 1 base from J; bases unmatched to any gene: 6. This CDR3 has 18 residues. In nucleotides, the CDR3 is TGTGCCAGCAGTTTACGAATTGGGACTAGCGGGAACACCGGGGAGCTGTTTTTT. Its translation: CASSLRIGTSGNTGELFF.

V and J are TRBV6-5 and TRBJ2-2; 11 bases map to TRBD2. The CDR3 sequence is 14 residues long. CDR1 is MNHEY and CDR2 is SVGAGI in the germline V gene. The junction had 1 base not matched to a gene; V was cut back by 2 bases and J by 8 bases. CDR3 protein: CASSYTSGRGELFF. Here the CDR3 DNA reads TGTGCCAGCAGTTACACTAGCGGGAGAGGGGAGCTGTTTTTT.

The J gene is TRBJ2-7, the V gene TRBV27; 13 nucleotides match TRBD2. Germline CDR1 MNHEY, CDR2 SMNVEV (reference sequence). The CDR3 covers 15 residues. Losses at the gene ends were 5 bases for V and 2 bases for J; bases not matched to a gene: 3. The CDR3, as DNA: TGTGCCAGCAGTCCAGGGACTAGCGGGGCCTACGAGCAGTACTTC. This gives the protein CASSPGTSGAYEQYF.

This chain connects TRBV12-3 or TRBV12-4 to TRBJ2-3; D uncertain. CDR3 length: 13 residues. Trimming shortened V by 6 bases and J by 4 bases, and 11 bases separated the two germline ends. The CDR3 protein is CASSALQADTQYF. The CDR3, as DNA: TGTGCCAGCAGCGCCCTCCAGGCAGATACGCAGTATTTT.

The chain carries TRBV30 and TRBJ2-7; TRBD1 agrees at 11 bases. This CDR3 is built from 14 residues. Trimming took 4 bases from V and 4 from J; bases not matched to a gene: 6. The V gene's germline CDR1 is GTSNPN and CDR2 SVGIG (reference sequence). The CDR3 reads CAWTPGQGAYEQYF. CDR3 DNA: TGTGCCTGGACCCCCGGACAGGGGGCTTACGAGCAGTACTTC.

The V call is TRBV4-1, the J call TRBJ2-3; 9 bases line up with TRBD1. Germline CDR1 MGHRA, CDR2 YSYEKL. V shed 1 base, J shed 2 bases, and the junction held 7 bases outside the gene matches. The CDR3 loop spans 17 amino acids. The CDR3 region is CASSQGRDRVLTDTQYF. The CDR3, as DNA: TGCGCCAGCAGCCAAGGGAGGGACAGGGTCCTCACAGATACGCAGTATTTT.

The chain carries TRBV6-5 and TRBJ2-7, with D tentatively TRBD2 (6 bases). The CDR3 is 13 amino acids. V dropped 5 bases and J dropped 5 bases, with 13 bases sitting between them. The germline V gene encodes CDR1 MNHEY and CDR2 SVGAGI. The CDR3 loop reads CASSPGTLNEQYF. The CDR3 nucleotides read TGTGCCAGCAGTCCCGGGACTCTGAACGAGCAGTACTTC.

The chain carries TRBV28 and TRBJ1-5; D gene uncertain. This CDR3 contains 15 residues. The germline V gene encodes CDR1 MDHEN and CDR2 SYDVKM. The V and J ends lost 7 bases and 7 bases respectively, with 20 bases between them. The DNA of the CDR3 is TGTGCCAGCAACCTGAGGGCGGGGAGAGGCCAGCCCCAGCATTTT. Its protein product is CASNLRAGRGQPQHF.

The chain is built from TRBV29-1 and TRBJ2-3; D is perhaps TRBD2 (6 bases). V lost 3 bases, J lost 4 bases, and 17 bases lay in between. Per the germline V gene, CDR1 is SQVTM and CDR2 is ANQGSEA. The CDR3 length is 15 residues. The DNA of the CDR3 is TGCAGCGTTGAGATACTAGCTAAGCGCCCAGATACGCAGTATTTT. Protein product: CSVEILAKRPDTQYF.

The CDR3 reads CASSPTTGVISPLHF. The CDR3 DNA reads as TGTGCCAGCAGCCCCACGACAGGGGTGATTTCACCCCTCCACTTT. This chain joins TRBV2 and TRBJ1-6, with 8 bases aligning to TRBD1. The CDR3 has 15 residues. Germline CDR1 reads SNHLY; CDR2 reads FYNNEI. J lost 9 bases, V lost 6 bases, and 10 bases had no gene match.

Concerning this clone: This specimen includes other DNA sequences encoding the same CDR3. The genes are TRBV6-5 and TRBJ2-7, with 12 nucleotides matching TRBD2. The CDR3 has 13 residues. The ends lost 9 bases at V and 4 bases at J; junction bases unmatched: 4. In germline, CDR1 is MNHEY, CDR2 SVGAGI. CDR3 region: CASGLAGRYEQYF. The CDR3 nucleotides read TGTGCCAGTGGACTAGCGGGAAGATACGAGCAGTACTTC.

The chain combines TRBV10-1 with TRBJ2-3; TRBD2 aligns across 8 bases. V dropped 5 bases and J dropped 4; count of bases not matched to a gene: 5. Germline V gives CDR1 WNHNN, CDR2 SYGVQD (reference sequence). The CDR3 runs 14 residues. The CDR3 DNA sequence: TGCGCCAGCAGTTCCAGCGGGAGCTCAGATACGCAGTATTTT. Protein sequence: CASSSSGSSDTQYF.

The chain carries TRBV5-1 and TRBJ2-5, with 11 bases that match TRBD2. This CDR3 is 15 amino acids long. Germline assignment: CDR1 SGHRS and CDR2 YFSETQ. V shed 1 base and J 4 bases; nucleotides not matched to a gene: 3. CDR3 amino acids: CASSLNGLAGETQYF. In nucleotides, the CDR3 is TGCGCCAGCAGCTTGAATGGACTAGCGGGAGAGACCCAGTACTTC.

The rearrangement joins TRBV10-3 to TRBJ1-3; possibly TRBD1 for D (5 bases). Germline V gene data show CDR1 as ENHRY and CDR2 as SYGVKD. V was shortened by 3 bases and J by 0 bases, with 9 bases between the two germline ends. The CDR3 is made up of 15 amino acids. The CDR3 spells CAISDLDISGNTIYF. CDR3 nucleotides: TGTGCCATCAGTGACCTGGACATCTCTGGAAACACCATATATTTT.

This clone was recorded only once. This sequence joins TRBV6-5 and TRBJ1-2; 9 nucleotides agree with TRBD1. CDR3 length: 15 residues. Germline CDR1 is MNHEY and CDR2 is SVGAGI. Losses at the gene ends were 8 bases for V and 1 base for J; bases not matched to a gene: 8. CDR3 sequence: CASGTGPSGNYGYTF. CDR3 DNA: TGTGCCAGCGGGACAGGGCCTTCTGGTAACTATGGCTACACCTTC.

This chain uses TRBV18 with TRBJ2-7; a possible D gene is TRBD2 (6 bases). CDR1 and CDR2 (germline): KGHSH, LQKENI. The CDR3 consists of 12 residues. V was cut by 3 bases and J by 7 bases, with 10 bases left in between. The CDR3 loop reads CASSPLGREQYF. DNA for the CDR3: TGTGCCAGCTCACCCCTTGGGAGGGAGCAGTACTTC.

CDR3: CASSQPRGGTETQYF. Here the CDR3 DNA reads TGTGCCAGCAGCCAACCCAGGGGAGGGACAGAGACCCAGTACTTC. The chain joins TRBV3-1 (or the pseudogene TRBV3-2) to TRBJ2-5; D possibly corresponds to TRBD2 (7 bases). Germline CDR1 is LGHDT and CDR2 is YNNKEL (reference sequence). The CDR3 length is 15 residues. Trimming left V 2 bases short and J 4 bases short, with 14 bases between.

The table lists this clone with a count of one. V usage is TRBV11-2 and J usage is TRBJ2-7, with 9 positions matching TRBD2. Germline CDR1 and CDR2: SGHAT and FQNNGV. The CDR3 is made up of 14 amino acids. Trimming took 5 bases from V and 2 from J; bases not matched to a gene: 4. In DNA, the CDR3 is TGTGCCAGCAGCCCGACTAGCGGTACCTACGAGCAGTACTTC. It specifies CASSPTSGTYEQYF.

The V gene is TRBV24-1, the J gene TRBJ1-2; TRBD1 agrees at 7 bases. CDR3 length: 14 residues. Trimming took 4 bases from V and 4 from J; bases not matched to a gene: 5. The germline CDR1 and CDR2 sequences are KGHDR and SFDVKD. CDR3 sequence: CATSDLGQVYGYTF. The CDR3 nucleotides read TGTGCCACCAGTGACCTAGGACAGGTCTATGGCTACACCTTC.

V gene TRBV30 combines with J gene TRBJ2-5, with D perhaps matching TRBD1 (5 bases). There are 13 residues in the CDR3. From germline, CDR1 is GTSNPN and CDR2 SVGIG (reference sequence). Trimming took 6 bases from V and 4 from J, leaving 15 bases between them. The CDR3 sequence is CACGSVGRETQYF. CDR3 DNA: TGTGCCTGTGGTTCGGTGGGGCGAGAGACCCAGTACTTC.

The rearrangement links TRBV5-1 to TRBJ1-1, with no clear D. V was clipped by 4 bases and J by 2 bases, with 12 bases between them. Germline CDR1 SGHRS, CDR2 YFSETQ. This CDR3 is 14 amino acids long. The CDR3 here is CASSPAVRNTEAFF. The CDR3 nucleotides read TGCGCCAGCAGCCCCGCCGTGCGTAACACTGAAGCTTTCTTT.